The clone carrying this T cell receptor (beta chain) was observed many times. This sample stems from a study of T cells after yellow fever vaccination. There are 14 residues in the CDR3. J was trimmed by 0 bases and V by 6 bases; bases with no gene match: 2. CDR1 is SGHAT and CDR2 is FQNNGV in the germline V gene. TCRdb reanalysed the 5' RACE reads using MiXCR and keeps one entry per CDR3 protein. The sample yields some 240,000 distinct CDR3 sequences, approximately 3.5% seen once. The sample consisted of PBMCs, taken 15 days after the yellow fever booster vaccination. This clonotype was obtained from a man aged 18-30 years who received the YFV17D yellow fever vaccine. This chain joins TRBV11-2 and TRBJ2-3, with TRBD2 matching over 8 bases. CDR3 nucleotides: TGTGCCAGCAGTCGGGAGGGGAGCACAGATACGCAGTATTTT. Its protein is CASSREGSTDTQYF.